This record covers a single TCR beta chain. Its antigen remains unidentified. One entry per CDR3 protein results from TCRdb running MiXCR on the 5' RACE reads. Of about 430,000 distinct CDR3 sequences listed, roughly 26% are singletons. These data come from a study of T-cell memory formation after mild COVID-19. Study information: TCR clusters showed largely donor specificity.

Study-level findings and limits: Day 15 to 85 contractors were CD4/CD8 balanced; later expanders leaned CD4+.

CDR1 and CDR2 (germline): LGHDT, YNNKEL (reference sequence). V was pared by 0 bases and J by 3 bases, with 7 bases between. There are 14 residues in the CDR3. Sequences were obtained from PBMCs or a T cell subset sorted from them (not recorded which). This sequence was found in an adult woman who had mild COVID-19 (a few samples of this study predate the infection). Cell type and time point are not known. The gene calls are TRBV3-1 and TRBJ2-3; D not certain. The CDR3 is CASSQEFGTDTQYF. CDR3 nucleotides: TGTGCCAGCAGCCAAGAGTTCGGGACAGATACGCAGTATTTT.